This T cell receptor beta chain was observed in a study of cytomegalovirus exposure and HLA in healthy donors. Overall study results and limits: V- and J-gene trimming in TCR beta was tied to a missense DCLRE1C variant by an analysis performed later. Presence/absence analyses assumed roughly uniform sequencing depth across donors, which may not hold.

Details on this clone: Its antigen is unidentified.

The V gene lost 3 bases and the J gene lost 1 base, with 6 bases spanning the gap. Germline values: CDR1 SNHLY, CDR2 FYNNEI. CDR3 length: 14 amino acids. The donors (healthy individuals) were bone marrow donors. The PCR contained 60 Vbeta and 13 Jbeta primers. The table came from immunoSEQ multiplex PCR; TCRdb's copy has only in-frame clones and leaves some out. The table lists under 200,000 clones, approximately 77% of them singletons. Sample: PBMCs. This chain uses TRBV2 with TRBJ2-2; weak D call: TRBD1 (5 bases). This receptor was taken from a man aged 25 to 40 in good health and CMV-seropositive. The DNA of the CDR3 is TGTGCCAGCAGTGACAGGGAGAACACCGGGGAGCTGTTTTTT. Protein sequence: CASSDRENTGELFF.